Shown below are 5 T cell receptor beta chains from a single sample sequenced in a study of blood T cell repertoires in COVID-19. Assay: immunoSEQ multiplex PCR; the TCRdb copy retains only in-frame clones and omits some. The table shows around 230,000 clones, with 65% to 90% occurring only once. Sequenced: peripheral blood. These receptors all come from a man aged 35 to 55 who had recovered from COVID-19.

The chain links TRBV5-1 to TRBJ2-7; D might be TRBD2 (6 bases). This CDR3 contains 14 residues. CDR1 and CDR2 from the germline V gene are SGHRS and YFSETQ. Trimming left V 4 bases short and J 3 bases short, with 14 bases between. The DNA for the CDR3 is TGCGCCAGCAGCCGGCTAGCGCCCAACTACGAGCAGTACTTC. This sequence encodes CASSRLAPNYEQYF.

V usage is TRBV6-2 or TRBV6-3 and J usage is TRBJ1-2; 7 positions agree with TRBD1. CDR3 length: 19 amino acids. The J segment lost 3 bases and the V segment lost 4 bases, leaving 20 bases of the junction unmatched. Germline V CDR1 and CDR2: MNHEY, SVGEGT. The CDR3: CASSSSSLPDRAKDYGYTF. CDR3 DNA: TGTGCCAGCAGTTCCAGCTCACTCCCTGACAGGGCAAAAGACTATGGCTACACCTTC.

This clone has just a few counts. V and J are TRBV3-1 (or the pseudogene TRBV3-2) and TRBJ1-2; D is unclear. CDR3 size: 15 residues. Trimming cost V 4 bases and J 5 bases, with 17 bases left between them. CDR1 and CDR2 from the germline V gene are LGHDT and YNNKEL (reference sequence). In DNA form, the CDR3 reads TGTGCCAGCAGCCCCCGAGAGCCGCTGTGGTATGGCTACACCTTC. Translating it yields CASSPREPLWYGYTF.

The CDR3 protein is CASSQATGLGETQYF. In nucleotides, the CDR3 is TGCGCCAGCAGCCAAGCTACAGGGTTGGGAGAGACCCAGTACTTC. This chain joins TRBV4-3 and TRBJ2-5, with D perhaps matching TRBD1 (6 bases). Germline V lookup: CDR1 LGHNA, CDR2 YSLEER. This CDR3 comprises 15 residues. The germline V and J ends were trimmed by 1 base and 4 bases, with 13 bases remaining between them.

Here the CDR3 DNA reads TGTGCCATCAGTCCAGACAGGTTCGGGGAAAAACTGTTTTTT. Its protein product is CAISPDRFGEKLFF. V and J are TRBV10-3 and TRBJ1-4; TRBD1 is a possible D gene (6 bases). The CDR3 loop spans 14 amino acids. With 5 bases removed from V and 8 bases from J, the gap between germline ends came to 15 bases. Germline CDR1 is ENHRY and CDR2 is SYGVKD.